One sample yielded the 25 T cell receptor beta chains listed below, sequenced in a study of blood T cell repertoires in COVID-19. Profiling relied on immunoSEQ multiplex PCR, and the TCRdb table lists in-frame clones only, not all of them. This sample yields roughly 200,000 clones, of which 80% to 90% are seen a single time; about 4.6% belongs to the top ten. The source material was PBMCs or T cells enriched from blood (not recorded which). The receptors stem from a woman in her forties or fifties who had been exposed to COVID-19.

This chain joins TRBV30 and TRBJ1-6; the D gene is possibly TRBD1 (6 bases). Germline-derived CDR1 and CDR2 are GTSNPN and SVGIG (reference sequence). The CDR3 sequence is 14 residues long. Trimming removed 3 bases at V and 6 bases at J, with 12 bases between. CDR3 DNA: TGTGCCTGGAGGACTGGACAGCTTAATTCACCCCTCCACTTT. This codes for CAWRTGQLNSPLHF.

The J gene is TRBJ1-1, the V gene TRBV5-6; TRBD1 matches 7 bases. This CDR3 has 14 residues. V shed 7 bases, J shed 3 bases, and the junction held 9 bases outside the gene matches. The germline CDR1 and CDR2 sequences are SGHDT and YYEEEE. The CDR3 bases are TGTGCCAGCGGGACAGACAGGTCCCACACTGAAGCTTTCTTT. Its translation: CASGTDRSHTEAFF.

The gene calls are TRBV30 and TRBJ1-4; weak D call: TRBD1 (5 bases). CDR1 and CDR2 (germline): GTSNPN, SVGIG (reference sequence). Trimming took 3 bases from V and 3 from J, leaving 11 bases between them. This CDR3 is built from 14 residues. The CDR3 loop is CAWSGGFANEKLFF. CDR3 in DNA: TGTGCCTGGAGCGGGGGATTTGCTAATGAAAAACTGTTTTTT.

The CDR3 DNA sequence: TGTGCCAGCAGTTTATCCCGAATAACGGGAGCTTTCTTT. Translating it yields CASSLSRITGAFF. The rearrangement joins TRBV28 to TRBJ1-1; no reliable D call. V shed 1 base and J shed 10 bases, with 13 bases lying between them. The length of the CDR3 is 13 residues. Germline CDR1 reads MDHEN; CDR2 reads SYDVKM.

The V and J genes are TRBV10-3 and TRBJ2-5; D ambiguous. CDR3 length equals 11 residues. Germline CDR1 is ENHRY and CDR2 is SYGVKD. Trimming took off 8 bases at V and 5 bases at J, with 9 bases between the two ends. The CDR3 bases are TGTGCCATCGCTAGTAGGGAGACCCAGTACTTC. Encoded protein: CAIASRETQYF.

This chain connects TRBV28 to TRBJ2-3, with 8 bases that match TRBD2. V trimming: 5 bases; J trimming: 4 bases; junction bases outside the gene matches: 5. Per the germline V gene, CDR1 is MDHEN and CDR2 is SYDVKM. There are 14 residues in the CDR3. This chain's CDR3 is CASSPGGQADTQYF. DNA for the CDR3: TGTGCCAGCAGTCCGGGGGGGCAGGCAGATACGCAGTATTTT.

The V gene is TRBV3-1 (or the pseudogene TRBV3-2), the J gene TRBJ1-2; 9 bases are a match to TRBD1. In germline, CDR1 is LGHDT, CDR2 YNNKEL (reference sequence). V lost 0 bases, J lost 0 bases, and 5 bases stayed unmatched. The CDR3 is 17 amino acids. The CDR3 coding sequence is TGTGCCAGCAGCCAAGATTGGCGGACAGGGGCTAACTATGGCTACACCTTC. It specifies CASSQDWRTGANYGYTF.

The chain uses TRBV7-9 and TRBJ2-5, with D tentatively TRBD2 (6 bases). In germline, CDR1 is SEHNR, CDR2 FQNEAQ (reference sequence). Trimming removed 5 bases from V and 4 bases from J, with 20 bases in between. The CDR3 is 16 residues long. For the CDR3, the DNA is TGTGCCAGCAGCCATCCGTTGCGGGGCGTGGGAGAGACCCAGTACTTC. Protein: CASSHPLRGVGETQYF.

The rearrangement uses TRBV28 and TRBJ2-2, with 7 bases lining up with TRBD2. Germline V gene lookup returns CDR1 MDHEN and CDR2 SYDVKM. The V and J ends lost 5 bases and 1 base, in that order; junction bases with no gene match: 7. This CDR3 is 16 amino acids long. CDR3 sequence (DNA): TGTGCCAGCAGTCCCCTGGGGAGGGGGAACACCGGGGAGCTGTTTTTT. Protein sequence: CASSPLGRGNTGELFF.

This rearrangement joins TRBV7-9 to TRBJ1-2; 8 bases match TRBD1. Germline V CDR1 and CDR2: SEHNR, FQNEAQ (reference sequence). This CDR3 has 16 residues. J lost 0 bases, V lost 7 bases, and 10 bases had no gene match. The CDR3 DNA is TGTGCCAGCATCATTCAGGGGGCCTCCGCTAACTATGGCTACACCTTC. Translating gives CASIIQGASANYGYTF.

The J gene is TRBJ1-1, the V gene TRBV27; no definite D call. Germline V CDR1 and CDR2: MNHEY, SMNVEV (reference sequence). Trimming took 3 bases from V and 8 from J, leaving 10 bases between them. The CDR3 covers 12 residues. The CDR3 bases are TGTGCCAGCAGTTTGGCGGGAGGCGAAGCTTTCTTT. Translation gives CASSLAGGEAFF.

The chain carries TRBV2 and TRBJ1-2; D gene unclear. Between the trimmed V and J ends, which lost 8 bases and 3 bases, there was a span of 7 bases. The germline CDR1 and CDR2 sequences are SNHLY and FYNNEI. The CDR3 is 11 amino acids. The CDR3 reads CASGGHYGYTF. CDR3 nucleotides: TGTGCCAGCGGCGGCCACTATGGCTACACCTTC.

J is TRBJ2-3 and V is TRBV4-3; TRBD2 matches at 9 bases. V lost 0 bases to trimming and J lost 7 bases; unmatched junction nucleotides: 5. Germline assignment: CDR1 LGHNA and CDR2 YSLEER. This CDR3 spans 15 amino acids. In DNA form, the CDR3 reads TGCGCCAGCAGCCAAGAAGCTAGCGGGAAGTATACGCAGTATTTT. Its protein is CASSQEASGKYTQYF.

This clone was counted once. The chain carries TRBV6-6 and TRBJ2-1; 16 nucleotides match TRBD2. CDR1 is MNHNY and CDR2 is SVGAGI in the germline V gene (reference sequence). V was pared by 5 bases and J by 1 base, with 8 bases of the junction left unmatched. There are 19 residues in the CDR3. CDR3 residues: CASSPKGLAGGWSYNEQFF. The CDR3 DNA is TGTGCCAGCAGTCCCAAGGGACTAGCGGGGGGGTGGTCCTACAATGAGCAGTTCTTC.

The chain couples TRBV27 to TRBJ2-1; 7 bases match TRBD1. The trim removed 2 bases at V and 7 bases at J, leaving 5 bases unmatched. Germline CDR1 MNHEY, CDR2 SMNVEV (reference sequence). This CDR3 region has 14 residues. Here the CDR3 reads CASSLVTGWNEQFF. Here the CDR3 DNA reads TGTGCCAGCAGTTTAGTGACAGGGTGGAATGAGCAGTTCTTC.

The chain combines TRBV7-2 with TRBJ2-3, with 8 bases aligning to TRBD1. The CDR3 extends over 15 amino acids. Per germline, CDR1 SGHTA and CDR2 FQGNSA. The junction had 5 bases not matched to a gene; V was cut back by 4 bases and J by 2 bases. CDR3 DNA: TGTGCCAGCAGCTCCCAGGGGGCCCTCACAGATACGCAGTATTTT. Translating gives CASSSQGALTDTQYF.

J is TRBJ2-7 and V is TRBV6-5; maybe TRBD1 (7 bases). Trimming took off 8 bases at V and 5 bases at J, with 16 bases between the two ends. The CDR3 runs 13 residues. Germline values: CDR1 MNHEY, CDR2 SVGAGI. The CDR3 loop is CASGGGPRNEQYF. The CDR3 nucleotides are TGTGCCAGCGGAGGGGGCCCTCGGAACGAGCAGTACTTC.

The chain combines TRBV7-3 with TRBJ2-3; TRBD2 aligns across 10 bases. Trimming at V came to 5 bases and at J to 2 bases, leaving 10 bases not matched to a gene. CDR1 and CDR2 (germline): SGHTA, FQGTGA. The CDR3 totals 17 residues. In DNA form, the CDR3 reads TGTGCCAGCAGCCCCTTCCCTAGCGGGGGCCTCACAGATACGCAGTATTTT. Translating gives CASSPFPSGGLTDTQYF.

The chain employs TRBV27 and TRBJ2-5, with D perhaps matching TRBD2 (5 bases). Germline loops: CDR1 MNHEY, CDR2 SMNVEV (reference sequence). There are 14 residues in the CDR3. The ends were cut back, 3 bases at V and 2 bases at J, with 10 bases in the middle. The CDR3 DNA follows: TGTGCCAGCAGTTTCACCGGGGTTCAAGAGACCCAGTACTTC. It yields the protein CASSFTGVQETQYF.

The gene calls are TRBV7-9 and TRBJ2-5; 11 nucleotides agree with TRBD2. CDR1 is SEHNR and CDR2 is FQNEAQ in the germline V gene (reference sequence). V was clipped by 7 bases and J by 1 base; unmatched bases: 11. The CDR3 has 17 residues. The CDR3 here is CASNPLVSGGAQETQYF. The CDR3 nucleotides read TGTGCCAGCAATCCTTTGGTTAGCGGGGGGGCCCAAGAGACCCAGTACTTC.

Worth noting for this clone: A read error may account for a junction end that differs from germline. This CDR3 reads CASSLAKNIQYF. In DNA, the CDR3 is TGTGCCAGCAGTCTAGCCAAAAACATTCAGTACTTC. V is TRBV12-3 or TRBV12-4 and J is TRBJ2-4; the D is unclear. This CDR3 spans 12 amino acids.

Comment on this clone: Sequence at one end of the junction differs from germline and may be a read error. V usage is TRBV3-1 (or the pseudogene TRBV3-2) and J usage is TRBJ2-2; 7 bases line up with TRBD1. From germline, CDR1 is LGHDT and CDR2 YNNKEL (reference sequence). This CDR3 region has 17 residues. The CDR3 DNA sequence: TGTGCCAGCAGTCAAGGGCCGGGACAGTTTAACACCGGGGAGCTGTTTTTT. This codes for CASSQGPGQFNTGELFF.

This clone was observed a single time. This chain's CDR3 is CASSQDIGTGDYGYTF. The CDR3 DNA reads as TGTGCCAGCAGCCAAGATATCGGGACAGGGGACTATGGCTACACCTTC. This chain links TRBV3-1 (or the pseudogene TRBV3-2) with TRBJ1-2; 10 bases agree with TRBD1. CDR1 LGHDT and CDR2 YNNKEL come from the germline V gene (reference sequence). The V and J ends lost 0 bases and 3 bases, in that order; junction bases with no gene match: 4. The CDR3 has 16 amino acids.

This clone was picked up one time. The chain is built from TRBV6-1 and TRBJ1-5, with 8 nucleotides matching TRBD1. Trimming removed 2 bases from V and 1 base from J; junction bases left unmatched: 4. Per germline, CDR1 MNHNS and CDR2 SASEGT. The CDR3 is made up of 16 amino acids. The CDR3, as DNA: TGTGCCAGCAGTGAACAGGGGGCAATGAGCAATCAGCCCCAGCATTTT. Translated: CASSEQGAMSNQPQHF.

V is TRBV3-1 (or the pseudogene TRBV3-2) and J is TRBJ1-2; D unclear. CDR3 length: 15 residues. Per the germline V gene, CDR1 is LGHDT and CDR2 is YNNKEL (reference sequence). With 2 bases removed from V and 5 bases from J, the gap between germline ends came to 15 bases. The CDR3 coding sequence is TGTGCCAGCAGCCAAATGGGCCGCAGCTTATATGGCTACACCTTC. This codes for CASSQMGRSLYGYTF.